This T cell receptor (beta chain) was sequenced in a study of patients and donors after allogeneic stem cell transplantation (dated by TCRdb to 2020 to 2022). CDR1 and CDR2 are drawn from the germline V gene: KGHDR, SFDVKD. There are 13 amino acids in the CDR3, from cysteine to phenylalanine inclusive. Of all the DNA, just the CDR3 is kept, 39 bases in frame from base 1. The germline V end is reduced by 4 bases and the J end by 6 bases; junction bases left unmatched: 2. Libraries were constructed by RT-PCR. The reads were generated on a NextSeq 550. TCRdb cleaned the public reads at Q25 with fastp, built clones with MiXCR and kept in-frame beta chains. Each entry is one CDR3 protein sequence, shown with its most common DNA and genes. In all, the sample holds 150,000 to 200,000 distinct CDR3 sequences, and 30% of those were seen once. The ten biggest clones cover roughly 3% of the sample. In the case of this clonotype: The antigen this receptor binds is unknown. Per-nucleotide qualities are absent, and no much larger clonotype sits a single base away.

The sample taken for sequencing was blood, either unsorted or a sorted T cell fraction (not recorded which). The source of this sequence is a human donor who was either an allogeneic HSCT recipient or a stem cell or donor lymphocyte infusion donor (not recorded which). It is not recorded whose cells these are; they may come from a transplant donor. The rearranged segments are TRBV24-1 and TRBJ2-1; 7 central bases correspond to TRBD1. The CDR3 region: CATSDYRGNEQFF. The DNA sequence is given as TGTGCCACCAGTGACTACAGGGGCAATGAGCAGTTCTTC.